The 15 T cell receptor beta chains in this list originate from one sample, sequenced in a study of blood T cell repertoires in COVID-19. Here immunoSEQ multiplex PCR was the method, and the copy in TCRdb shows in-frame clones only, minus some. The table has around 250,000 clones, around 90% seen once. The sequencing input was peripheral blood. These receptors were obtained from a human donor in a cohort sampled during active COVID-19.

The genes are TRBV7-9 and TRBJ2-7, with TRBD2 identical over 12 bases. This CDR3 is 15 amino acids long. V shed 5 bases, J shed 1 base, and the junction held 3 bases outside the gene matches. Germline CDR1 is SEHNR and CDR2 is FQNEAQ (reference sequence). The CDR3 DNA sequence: TGTGCCAGCAGCCCCACTAGCGGGAGGTCCTACGAGCAGTACTTC. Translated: CASSPTSGRSYEQYF.

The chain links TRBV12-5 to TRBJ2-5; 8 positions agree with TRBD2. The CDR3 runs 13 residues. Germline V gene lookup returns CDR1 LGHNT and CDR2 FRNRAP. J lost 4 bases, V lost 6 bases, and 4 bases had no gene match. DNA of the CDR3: TGTGCTAGTGGCGCCCGGGAGGGAGAGACCCAGTACTTC. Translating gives CASGAREGETQYF.

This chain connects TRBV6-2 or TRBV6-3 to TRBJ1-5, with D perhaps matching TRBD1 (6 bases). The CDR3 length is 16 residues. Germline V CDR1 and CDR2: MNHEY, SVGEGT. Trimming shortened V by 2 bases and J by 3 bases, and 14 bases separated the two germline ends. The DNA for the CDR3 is TGTGCCAGCAGTTACCCCAAGGGGGGGGTCAATCAGCCCCAGCATTTT. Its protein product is CASSYPKGGVNQPQHF.

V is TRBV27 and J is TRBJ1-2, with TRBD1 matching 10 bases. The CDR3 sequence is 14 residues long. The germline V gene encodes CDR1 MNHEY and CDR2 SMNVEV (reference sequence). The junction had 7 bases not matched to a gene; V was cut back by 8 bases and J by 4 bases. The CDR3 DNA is TGTGCCAGCGGCGTCGGACAGGGGGGCTATGGCTACACCTTC. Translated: CASGVGQGGYGYTF.

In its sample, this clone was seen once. In nucleotides, the CDR3 is TGTGCCACTGGGAGATGGGATACTGAAGCTTTCTTT. This translates into CATGRWDTEAFF. V gene TRBV6-5 combines with J gene TRBJ1-1; D is uncertain. CDR1 is MNHEY, CDR2 SVGAGI, per germline. The V and J ends lost 10 bases and 5 bases respectively, with 14 bases between them. The CDR3 runs to 12 residues.

CDR3 protein: CASRGGQPEKLFF. The DNA for the CDR3 is TGTGCCAGCAGGGGGGGGCAACCTGAAAAACTGTTTTTT. The gene calls are TRBV6-6 and TRBJ1-4, with D possibly TRBD1 on 6 matching bases. Germline V CDR1 and CDR2: MNHNY, SVGAGI (reference sequence). CDR3 size: 13 residues. The ends were cut back, 6 bases at V and 7 bases at J, with 12 bases in the middle.

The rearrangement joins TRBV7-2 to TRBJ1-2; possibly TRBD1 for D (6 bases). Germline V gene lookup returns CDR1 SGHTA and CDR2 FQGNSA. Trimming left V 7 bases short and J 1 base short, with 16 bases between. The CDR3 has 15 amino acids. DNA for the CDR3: TGTGCCAGCACCCCGGAGCCAGGGGTTAACTATGGCTACACCTTC. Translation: CASTPEPGVNYGYTF.

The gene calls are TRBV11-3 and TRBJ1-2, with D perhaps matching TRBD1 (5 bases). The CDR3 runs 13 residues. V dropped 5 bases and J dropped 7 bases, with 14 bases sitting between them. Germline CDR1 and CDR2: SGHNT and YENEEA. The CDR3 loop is CASSLLPGAGYTF. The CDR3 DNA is TGTGCCAGCAGCCTCCTCCCTGGGGCTGGCTACACCTTC. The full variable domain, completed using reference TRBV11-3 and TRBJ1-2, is EAGVVQSPRYKIIEKKQPVAFWCNPISGHNTLYWYLQNLGQGPELLIRYENEEAVDDSQLPKDRFSAERLKGVDSTLKIQPAELGDSAVYLCASSLLPGAGYTFGSGTRLTVV.

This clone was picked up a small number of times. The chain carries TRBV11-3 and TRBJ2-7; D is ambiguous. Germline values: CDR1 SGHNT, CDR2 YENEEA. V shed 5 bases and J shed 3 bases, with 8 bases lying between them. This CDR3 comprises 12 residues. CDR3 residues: CASSRSGYEQYF. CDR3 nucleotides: TGTGCCAGCAGCAGGTCGGGCTACGAGCAGTACTTC.

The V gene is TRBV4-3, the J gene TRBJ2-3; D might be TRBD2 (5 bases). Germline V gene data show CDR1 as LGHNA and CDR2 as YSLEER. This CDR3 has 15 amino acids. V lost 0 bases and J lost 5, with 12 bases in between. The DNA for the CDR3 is TGCGCCAGCAGCCAAGATCACACTAGTGGAGATACGCAGTATTTT. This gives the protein CASSQDHTSGDTQYF.

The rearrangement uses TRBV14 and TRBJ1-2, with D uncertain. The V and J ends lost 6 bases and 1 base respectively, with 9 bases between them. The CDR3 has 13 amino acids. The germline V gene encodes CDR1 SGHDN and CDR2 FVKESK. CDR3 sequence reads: CASSLHNNYGYTF. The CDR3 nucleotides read TGTGCCAGCAGTCTTCACAATAACTATGGCTACACCTTC.

DNA of the CDR3: TGTGCCTGGAGTTTGGACAGCTCAAACTATGGCTACACCTTC. It translates to CAWSLDSSNYGYTF. This chain uses TRBV30 with TRBJ1-2; tentative D call: TRBD1 (6 bases). This CDR3 has 14 amino acids. Trimming removed 2 bases from V and 2 bases from J, with 12 bases in between. Germline V gene data show CDR1 as GTSNPN and CDR2 as SVGIG (reference sequence).

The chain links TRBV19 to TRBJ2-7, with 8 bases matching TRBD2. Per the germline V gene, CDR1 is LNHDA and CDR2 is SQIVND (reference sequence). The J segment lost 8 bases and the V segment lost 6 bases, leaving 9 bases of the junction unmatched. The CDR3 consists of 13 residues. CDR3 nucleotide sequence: TGTGCCAGTAGCCCAGCGGGAGCCCCTCAGCAGTACTTC. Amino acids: CASSPAGAPQQYF.

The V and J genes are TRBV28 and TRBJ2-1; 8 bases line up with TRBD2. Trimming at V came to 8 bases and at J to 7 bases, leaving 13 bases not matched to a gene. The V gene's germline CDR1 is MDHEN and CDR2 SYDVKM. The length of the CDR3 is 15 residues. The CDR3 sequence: CASLWGAGVNNEQFF. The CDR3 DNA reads TGTGCCAGCCTTTGGGGAGCGGGAGTTAATAATGAGCAGTTCTTC.

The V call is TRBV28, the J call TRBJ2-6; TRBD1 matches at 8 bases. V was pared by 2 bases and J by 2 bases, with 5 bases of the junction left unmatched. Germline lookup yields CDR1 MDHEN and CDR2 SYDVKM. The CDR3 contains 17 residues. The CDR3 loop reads CASSLRQGAPGANVLTF. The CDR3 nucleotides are TGTGCCAGCAGTTTACGCCAGGGGGCCCCTGGGGCCAACGTCCTGACTTTC.